This T cell receptor (beta chain) was recovered during a study of cytomegalovirus exposure and HLA in healthy donors. Assay used: immunoSEQ multiplex PCR; TCRdb lists only in-frame clones, some missing. Among some 63,000 clones listed, roughly nine tenths were seen once. Study results and caveats: Among TCR beta chains, those listed as cytomegalovirus-associated numbered about 160. Rarity held for most TCR sequences, but there were some public TCRs that occurred in many donors. Clusters of TCRs from the first cohort tended to co-occur in the 100 to 150 validation repertoires (as a later analysis found).

The CDR3 consists of 15 residues. V was pared by 2 bases and J by 6 bases, with 14 bases between. Per the germline V gene, CDR1 is MNHEY and CDR2 is SVGAGI. The donors were members of the validation cohort, which comprised around 110 subjects and was separate from the first cohort of roughly 700 subjects. Turning to this clone: Its antigen is undetermined.

Specimen: PBMCs. The origin of this receptor is a woman between 18 and 29 years old in good health and CMV-seronegative. The chain links TRBV6-5 to TRBJ1-5; TRBD1 is a possible D gene (5 bases). The CDR3: CASSYNRWEGQPQHF. The DNA for the CDR3 is TGTGCCAGCAGTTACAACAGGTGGGAAGGTCAGCCCCAGCATTTT.